Sequencing of this T cell receptor (beta chain) was carried out in a study of blood T cell repertoires in COVID-19. Study-wide background: The study drew acute and convalescent COVID-19 samples from the United States, Italy and Spain.

As processed by the authors: Reference gene primer amplification in the assay estimated nucleated cell counts. TCRdb's table, derived via immunoSEQ multiplex PCR, lists solely in-frame clones and lacks some. That table gives V, J and clone size, and the DNA gave D and trimming. The profile shows some 200,000 clones, around 81% of them singletons. Germline V gene lookup returns CDR1 LGHNA and CDR2 YSLEER. V was pared by 4 bases and J by 3 bases, with 5 bases of the junction left unmatched. CDR3 length equals 15 residues. This clone has only one observation. Participants spanned ages roughly 18 to 95 years and resided in about 25 US areas. Assignment of participants to cohorts was predicated upon participant-reported clinical history.

The gene calls are TRBV4-3 and TRBJ1-4; 7 bases align to TRBD1. The receptor comes from a woman aged 50 to 65 with acute COVID-19. Material: PBMCs or T cells enriched from blood (not recorded which). DNA of the CDR3: TGCGCCAGCAGCCGCGAGGGACAGCCTAATGAAAAACTGTTTTTT. Translating gives CASSREGQPNEKLFF.